This T cell receptor (beta chain) was recovered during a study of shared clonotypes between healthy human individuals. Study findings and constraints: Estimated clonotype richness was generally higher in naive than memory subsets. When naive CD4 clonotypes were compared across several donors, about 4.8% were shared.

With V trimmed by 5 bases and J by 5 bases, 5 bases remained unmatched. The CDR3 covers 15 residues. Germline V gives CDR1 MNHNY, CDR2 SVGAGI (reference sequence). The table came from immunoSEQ multiplex PCR; TCRdb's copy has only in-frame clones and leaves some out. The table includes about 2 million clones, roughly 94% detected once. Naive CD8 cells comprised CD45RO-negative, CCR7-positively selected cells, excluding terminally differentiated effector memory CD45RA+ cells. On this clone itself: Its antigen is not known.

This clonotype was sampled from a young man in good health. Sequencing used naive CD8+ T cells sorted from blood. This rearrangement joins TRBV6-6 to TRBJ2-1; 11 positions agree with TRBD2. CDR3 residues: CASSGPGLADNEQFF. The CDR3 nucleotides read TGTGCCAGCAGTGGACCGGGACTAGCGGACAATGAGCAGTTCTTC.